This T cell receptor beta chain emerged from a study of resident and recirculating memory T cells in vitiligo. Study overall: Samples were epidermis from two lesional and two nonlesional sites, plus PBMCs. Study-level results: Different lesions suggested infiltration by different T cell clones.

Anyone treated within the previous three months was excluded. Profiling relied on immunoSEQ multiplex PCR, and the TCRdb table lists in-frame clones only, not all of them. This repertoire shows tens of thousands of clones, 90% to 95% found once; its top ten account for over 4%. On this clone itself: Its antigen is currently unknown.

The sequenced sample was blood. The TCR originated in a male donor with vitiligo.

The CDR3 DNA reads TGTGCCAGCAGCTTACGGCCGGACTATCAGCAGAACACTGAAGCTTTCTTT. This codes for CASSLRPDYQQNTEAFF. The V and J genes are TRBV13 and TRBJ1-1; D uncertain. This CDR3 is built from 17 residues. V was cut by 2 bases and J by 1 base, with 17 bases left in between. CDR1 PRHDT and CDR2 FYEKMQ come from the germline V gene (reference sequence).